The T cell receptor (beta chain) described here comes from a study of CD8+ T cells in alopecia areata. Per germline, CDR1 SQVTM and CDR2 ANQGSEA. Trimming shortened V by 6 bases and J by 5 bases, and 17 bases separated the two germline ends. The CDR3 sequence is 13 residues long. This clone has more than one count but fewer than ten. Investigators isolated RNA and reverse transcribed it into cDNA to act as the sequencing template. Here immunoSEQ multiplex PCR was the method, and the copy in TCRdb shows in-frame clones only, minus some. This table holds about 70,000 clones, about half found once. The chain combines TRBV29-1 with TRBJ2-7; the D call may be TRBD1 or TRBD2 (6 bases each). The sequences come from CD8+ T cells sorted from blood, collected at week 0. The receptor comes from a human donor with alopecia areata. The CDR3 protein is CSVTRTVQDEQYF. The CDR3 region has the DNA TGCAGCGTGACTAGGACAGTCCAGGACGAGCAGTACTTC.